These 8 T cell receptor beta chains were all obtained from the same sample, sequenced in a study of blood T cell repertoires in COVID-19 (TCRdb year 2020). Libraries came from the immunoSEQ multiplex PCR assay. The table was pulled from immuneACCESS by TCRdb, which kept in-frame rearrangements only. Such tables lose some clones; where checked, under half of the loss comes from unresolved V genes, and the rest has no known cause. Recorded for this sample are some 120,000 clones; 70% to 90% of them occurred a single time. The ten largest account for 2% to 2.5% of the sample. Sequenced sample: peripheral blood. These receptors were taken from a man aged 30 to 45 with acute or convalescent COVID-19.

The chain uses TRBV7-2 and TRBJ2-1; D may be TRBD2 (5 bases). This CDR3 region has 15 residues. Germline V gives CDR1 SGHTA, CDR2 FQGNSA. Trimming took off 2 bases at V and 9 bases at J, with 17 bases between the two ends. The CDR3 nucleotides read TGTGCCAGCAGCTTACGAGAGGGTTCGGGCGGTGAGCAGTTCTTC. Protein product: CASSLREGSGGEQFF.

This sequence joins TRBV15 and TRBJ2-5; D gene unclear. The CDR3 is made up of 15 amino acids. Germline V gene lookup returns CDR1 LNHNV and CDR2 YYDKDF (reference sequence). V was pared by 0 bases and J by 2 bases, with 10 bases between. The CDR3 DNA follows: TGTGCCACCAGCAGAGATCCAGGTCAACAAGAGACCCAGTACTTC. It codes for CATSRDPGQQETQYF. Looking up the rest from reference TRBV15 and TRBJ2-5 gives the full variable domain: DAMVIQNPRYQVTQFGKPVTLSCSQTLNHNVMYWYQQKSSQAPKLLFHYYDKDFNNEADTPDNFQSRRPNTSFCFLDIRSPGLGDTAMYLCATSRDPGQQETQYFGPGTRLLVL.

The chain carries TRBV28 and TRBJ1-5; D unresolved. Trimming took off 6 bases at V and 6 bases at J, with 9 bases between the two ends. This CDR3 contains 12 residues. In germline, CDR1 is MDHEN, CDR2 SYDVKM. The CDR3 nucleotides are TGTGCCAGCAGCCCTCCCCGTCAGCCCCAGCATTTT. Protein product: CASSPPRQPQHF.

The chain carries TRBV5-1 and TRBJ2-6; 8 bases agree with TRBD1. V shed 0 bases and J 19 bases; nucleotides not matched to a gene: 12. The V gene's germline CDR1 is SGHRS and CDR2 YFSETQ. The CDR3 sequence is 14 residues long. The CDR3 loop reads CASSLAVGPGQVTF. DNA of the CDR3: TGCGCCAGCAGCTTGGCCGTAGGCCCGGGACAGGTCACTTTC.

As DNA, the CDR3 is TGTGCCAGCAGCTTACTGGTGAGCTCCTACAATGAGCAGTTCTTC. Its translation: CASSLLVSSYNEQFF. J is TRBJ2-1 and V is TRBV11-2; D uncertain. The CDR3 loop spans 15 amino acids. Looked up from germline, CDR1 is SGHAT and CDR2 is FQNNGV. V was trimmed by 2 bases and J by 0 bases, leaving 8 bases between them.

This chain joins TRBV21-1 and TRBJ2-3; TRBD2, as called in the table, went unchecked against the DNA. TRBV21-1 is listed as a pseudogene. The CDR3 covers 16 residues. CDR3 sequence reads: CASSIQSGSGTDTQYF. The DNA for the CDR3 is TGTGCCAGCAGCATCCAAAGCGGGAGTGGCACAGATACGCAGTATTTT.

This chain joins TRBV23-1 and TRBJ2-4, with D perhaps TRBD2 (6 bases). TRBV23-1 is assigned to the ORF class and has an uncertain function. The CDR3 has 17 residues. V lost 10 bases and J lost 1, with 23 bases in between. In DNA form, the CDR3 reads TGCGCCACGTGCCCAAGAGGTACGAGCGGGGCCAAAAACATTCAGTACTTC. It encodes CATCPRGTSGAKNIQYF.

This clone was picked up a small number of times. The chain is built from TRBV30 and TRBJ2-3; TRBD1 is a possible D gene (6 bases). CDR3 size: 14 residues. Germline V CDR1 and CDR2: GTSNPN, SVGIG (reference sequence). V shed 2 bases and J shed 2 bases, with 11 bases lying between them. The CDR3 reads CAWSPGQVTDTQYF. CDR3 DNA: TGTGCCTGGAGTCCGGGACAAGTCACAGATACGCAGTATTTT.